A single sample is the source of the 19 T cell receptor beta chains below, sequenced in a study of blood T cells in healthy people across ages. A second PCR, run for about 7 to 12 cycles, used a sample-barcoded 5' primer plus a J-beta primer mix. TCRdb itself ran the 5' RACE reads through MiXCR, one entry per CDR3 protein. This table holds approximately 780,000 distinct CDR3 sequences, 25% to 30% found once. The data also belong to a second study, concerning T cells of mothers and their children.

Specimen: blood. These receptors were collected from a boy younger than 18 in good health.

The chain uses TRBV7-9 and TRBJ2-5; 10 positions match TRBD1. With V trimmed by 4 bases and J by 5 bases, 10 bases remained unmatched. The CDR3 is made up of 16 amino acids. The germline CDR1 and CDR2 sequences are SEHNR and FQNEAQ (reference sequence). CDR3 residues: CASSWGQGIEWETQYF. The CDR3 DNA is TGTGCCAGCAGCTGGGGACAGGGGATCGAATGGGAGACCCAGTACTTC.

The rearrangement uses TRBV12-3 or TRBV12-4 and TRBJ2-7, with D tentatively TRBD2 (5 bases). Trimming removed 6 bases from V and 3 bases from J, with 15 bases in between. This CDR3 is 14 amino acids long. CDR3 coding DNA: TGTGCCAGCAGGTCCTTACAGAGGGACTACGAGCAGTACTTC. Amino acid sequence: CASRSLQRDYEQYF.

The V gene is TRBV12-3 or TRBV12-4, the J gene TRBJ1-4, with a possible D match to TRBD1 (6 bases). This CDR3 region has 15 residues. The V end was cut by 7 bases, the J end by 6 bases, with 18 bases between. CDR3 loop: CASNGGGGGDEKLFF. CDR3 nucleotide sequence: TGTGCCAGCAACGGCGGGGGCGGGGGGGATGAAAAACTGTTTTTT.

This clonotype was counted between two and nine times. This rearrangement joins TRBV20-1 to TRBJ2-2; 9 bases match TRBD1. The CDR3 spans 16 residues. Germline V gives CDR1 DFQATT, CDR2 SNEGSKA (reference sequence). The junction had 7 bases not matched to a gene; V was cut back by 0 bases and J by 5 bases. CDR3 region: CSARDPRQGVTGELFF. As DNA, the CDR3 is TGCAGTGCTAGAGATCCCCGACAGGGGGTAACCGGGGAGCTGTTTTTT.

The chain recombines TRBV6-5 with TRBJ1-2; D not resolved. The CDR3 covers 12 residues. Trimming removed 7 bases from V and 7 bases from J, with 13 bases in between. Germline V gene lookup returns CDR1 MNHEY and CDR2 SVGAGI. The CDR3 sequence: CASKKGPRGYTF. CDR3 in DNA: TGTGCCAGCAAAAAAGGGCCGCGTGGCTACACCTTC.

The chain couples TRBV10-3 to TRBJ2-3; TRBD1 might be the D (7 bases). The CDR3 consists of 16 residues. The germline CDR1 and CDR2 sequences are ENHRY and SYGVKD. V lost 8 bases to trimming and J lost 6 bases, with 24 bases between them. The CDR3 DNA reads as TGTGCCATCCGACAGGGACTCCAATCCTTGGCGGATACGCAGTATTTT. Translation: CAIRQGLQSLADTQYF.

A few counts support this clonotype. V gene TRBV27 combines with J gene TRBJ2-1; no definite D call. Trimming shortened V by 6 bases and J by 9 bases, and 12 bases separated the two germline ends. The germline V gene encodes CDR1 MNHEY and CDR2 SMNVEV (reference sequence). The CDR3 extends over 12 amino acids. DNA of the CDR3: TGTGCCAGCAGCCATTCCCCCAGTGAGCAGTTCTTC. Translated, it gives CASSHSPSEQFF.

The V and J genes are TRBV5-1 and TRBJ1-1; 7 nucleotides match TRBD1. The CDR3 totals 15 residues. Looked up from germline, CDR1 is SGHRS and CDR2 is YFSETQ. V lost 3 bases and J lost 2; bases outside the gene matches: 7. This CDR3 reads CASSYRGQANTEAFF. The CDR3 DNA is TGCGCCAGCAGCTACAGAGGACAGGCAAACACTGAAGCTTTCTTT.

V is TRBV6-5 and J is TRBJ2-7; 13 positions agree with TRBD2. CDR1 is MNHEY, CDR2 SVGAGI, per germline. This CDR3 is 14 amino acids long. The V and J ends lost 6 bases and 5 bases, in that order; junction bases with no gene match: 4. In DNA, the CDR3 is TGTGCCAGCAGCTCGGGACTAGCGGGGAACGAGCAGTACTTC. Protein sequence: CASSSGLAGNEQYF.

This rearrangement joins TRBV19 to TRBJ2-2; maybe TRBD2 (6 bases). Trimming shortened V by 1 base and J by 3 bases, and 12 bases separated the two germline ends. Germline-derived CDR1 and CDR2 are LNHDA and SQIVND (reference sequence). The CDR3 extends over 16 amino acids. Written as DNA, the CDR3 is TGTGCCAGTAGTATAGTCCCGGGGGTCTACACCGGGGAGCTGTTTTTT. It codes for CASSIVPGVYTGELFF.

The chain is built from TRBV29-1 and TRBJ2-1; 9 nucleotides line up with TRBD2. V trimming: 4 bases; J trimming: 7 bases; junction bases outside the gene matches: 20. Germline loops: CDR1 SQVTM, CDR2 ANQGSEA. This CDR3 has 18 residues. The CDR3 sequence is CSVARTLSGGPLWNEQFF. The CDR3 bases are TGCAGCGTTGCCCGAACGCTGAGCGGGGGGCCCCTCTGGAATGAGCAGTTCTTC.

This clonotype was seen more than once but under ten times. This sequence joins TRBV6-5 and TRBJ1-2; perhaps TRBD1 as D (5 bases). The CDR3 spans 11 residues. Germline CDR1 and CDR2: MNHEY and SVGAGI. Trimming pared 6 bases from V and 9 bases from J, leaving 11 bases between. The CDR3 DNA sequence: TGTGCCAGCAGCTCAGGGTTTAGCTACACCTTC. The encoded protein is CASSSGFSYTF.

The chain links TRBV6-5 to TRBJ2-2; tentative D call: TRBD1 (5 bases). This CDR3 is built from 17 residues. Trimming took off 0 bases at V and 3 bases at J, with 14 bases between the two ends. In germline, CDR1 is MNHEY, CDR2 SVGAGI. In DNA, the CDR3 is TGTGCCAGCAGTTACTCGGGTGGAGCAGGGTACACCGGGGAGCTGTTTTTT. It encodes CASSYSGGAGYTGELFF.

Points on this clonotype: No conserved phenylalanine or tryptophan ends this CDR3, so it is likely a read error. The DNA is left out, because the CDR3 cannot be placed on it with certainty; the CDR3 is given as TCRdb lists it. The chain uses TRBV7-2 and TRBJ1-2; the table assigns TRBD1, which was not confirmed against the DNA. Germline CDR1 reads SGHTA; CDR2 reads FQGNSA. The CDR3 is 15 residues long, counting both termini. This chain's CDR3 is CASSLGPAWKTGPVV.

This clonotype came up a few times. This chain connects TRBV2 to TRBJ1-6; D unclear. With 3 bases removed from V and 13 bases from J, the gap between germline ends came to 7 bases. Germline CDR1 reads SNHLY; CDR2 reads FYNNEI. CDR3 length: 11 amino acids. The CDR3 coding sequence is TGTGCCAGCAGTGAGATATATCCCCTCCACTTT. Its protein is CASSEIYPLHF.

CDR3: CACERRVSLTGELFF. The CDR3 nucleotides are TGTGCCTGCGAAAGAAGGGTCAGCCTCACCGGGGAGCTGTTTTTT. The V call is TRBV6-6, the J call TRBJ2-2; D is uncertain. The germline CDR1 and CDR2 sequences are MNHNY and SVGAGI (reference sequence). The CDR3 extends over 15 amino acids. V lost 11 bases to trimming and J lost 4 bases, with 20 bases between them.

Only a few counts were recorded for this clonotype. The chain is built from TRBV18 and TRBJ2-7; 8 bases align to TRBD1. V dropped 6 bases and J dropped 3; count of bases not matched to a gene: 4. The germline CDR1 and CDR2 sequences are KGHSH and LQKENI. The CDR3 loop spans 13 amino acids. The CDR3 DNA reads as TGTGCCAGCTCGGAGGGACAGGACTACGAGCAGTACTTC. Translation: CASSEGQDYEQYF.

This clonotype showed up just a few times. V is TRBV4-2 and J is TRBJ2-7; 8 bases align to TRBD2. Germline assignment: CDR1 LGHNA and CDR2 YNFKEQ. The CDR3 is 13 amino acids. V lost 4 bases, J lost 4 bases, and 3 bases stayed unmatched. The CDR3 DNA sequence: TGTGCCAGCAGCCCCGGGGGGGAATACGAGCAGTACTTC. Its protein product is CASSPGGEYEQYF.

A few counts support this clonotype. This rearrangement joins TRBV6-5 to TRBJ2-7; the match to TRBD2 covers 7 bases. The end of the DNA is better explained by TRBJ2-5, so the J call may be wrong. CDR3 length equals 15 residues. Germline V lookup: CDR1 MNHEY, CDR2 SVGAGI. This chain's CDR3 is CASSYTSGGGGTQYF. CDR3 coding DNA: TGTGCCAGCAGTTACACGTCGGGGGGTGGGGGGACCCAGTACTTC.